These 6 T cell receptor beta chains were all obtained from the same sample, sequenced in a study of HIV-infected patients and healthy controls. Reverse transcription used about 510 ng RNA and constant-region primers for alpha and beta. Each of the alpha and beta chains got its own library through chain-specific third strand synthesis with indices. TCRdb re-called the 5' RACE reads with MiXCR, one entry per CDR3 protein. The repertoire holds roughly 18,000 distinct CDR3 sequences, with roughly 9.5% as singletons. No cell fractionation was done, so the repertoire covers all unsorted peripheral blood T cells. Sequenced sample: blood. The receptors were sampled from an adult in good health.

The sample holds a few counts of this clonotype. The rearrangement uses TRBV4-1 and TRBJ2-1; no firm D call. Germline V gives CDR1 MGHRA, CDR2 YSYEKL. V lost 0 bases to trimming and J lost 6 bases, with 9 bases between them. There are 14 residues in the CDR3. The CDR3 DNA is TGCGCCAGCAGCCAAGAACCCCCCCCCAATGAGCAGTTCTTC. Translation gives CASSQEPPPNEQFF.

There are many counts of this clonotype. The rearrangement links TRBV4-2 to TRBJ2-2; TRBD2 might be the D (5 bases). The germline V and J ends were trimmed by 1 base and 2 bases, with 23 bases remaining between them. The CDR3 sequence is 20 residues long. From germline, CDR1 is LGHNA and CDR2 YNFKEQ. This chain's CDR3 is CASSQVNIRGPAANTGELFF. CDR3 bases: TGTGCCAGCAGCCAAGTAAATATCCGGGGTCCGGCAGCAAACACCGGGGAGCTGTTTTTT.

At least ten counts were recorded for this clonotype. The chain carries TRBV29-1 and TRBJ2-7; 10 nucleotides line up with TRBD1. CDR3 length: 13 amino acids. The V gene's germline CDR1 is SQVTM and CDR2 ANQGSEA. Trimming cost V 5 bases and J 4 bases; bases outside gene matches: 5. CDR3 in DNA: TGCAGCGTTCTAGGACAGGGGGAATACGAGCAGTACTTC. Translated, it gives CSVLGQGEYEQYF.

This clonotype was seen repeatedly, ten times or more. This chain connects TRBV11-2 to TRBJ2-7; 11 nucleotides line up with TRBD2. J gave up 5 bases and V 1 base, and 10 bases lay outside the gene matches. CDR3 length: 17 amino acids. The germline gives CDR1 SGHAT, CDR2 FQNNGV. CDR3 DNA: TGTGCCAGCAGCTTAGTACGGGTAGCGGGAGGGCCAGACGAGCAGTACTTC. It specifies CASSLVRVAGGPDEQYF.

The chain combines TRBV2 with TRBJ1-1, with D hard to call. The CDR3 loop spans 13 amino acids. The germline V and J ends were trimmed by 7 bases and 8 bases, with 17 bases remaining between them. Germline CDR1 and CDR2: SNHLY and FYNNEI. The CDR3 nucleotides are TGTGCCAGCATTCAACGGGGTGGTAGGGAAGCTTTCTTT. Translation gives CASIQRGGREAFF.

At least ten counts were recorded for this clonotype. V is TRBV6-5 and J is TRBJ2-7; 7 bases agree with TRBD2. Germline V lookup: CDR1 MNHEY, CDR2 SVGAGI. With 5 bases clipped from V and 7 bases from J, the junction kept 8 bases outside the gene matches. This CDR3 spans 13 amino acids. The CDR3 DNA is TGTGCCAGCAGTCCCGGAGAGGGAGGGGAGCAGTACTTC. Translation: CASSPGEGGEQYF.